This T cell receptor beta chain was obtained from a study of blood T cell repertoires in COVID-19. About the study: In each case, the material was cDNA or gDNA derived from T cells, B-cell-depleted T cells, or PBMCs.

Authors' analysis steps: Amplified reference gene primers provided the basis for estimating nucleated cell counts. Repertoires were generated with immunoSEQ multiplex PCR, while TCRdb's copy carries only in-frame clones and drops some. Clonal size and the V and J genes are those of that table, whereas D and trimming came from the DNA. The sample lists about 74,000 clones; around nine tenths were seen once. V trimming: 0 bases; J trimming: 7 bases; junction bases outside the gene matches: 5. Germline assignment: CDR1 SGHRS and CDR2 YFSETQ. There are 15 residues in the CDR3. The sample was peripheral blood. This clonotype originated in a man between 65 and 85 years old with active or convalescent COVID-19. The J gene is TRBJ1-1, the V gene TRBV5-1, with TRBD1 identical over 11 bases. The CDR3 here is CASSLAGQGADEAFF. CDR3 bases: TGCGCCAGCAGCTTGGCCGGACAGGGGGCTGATGAAGCTTTCTTT.